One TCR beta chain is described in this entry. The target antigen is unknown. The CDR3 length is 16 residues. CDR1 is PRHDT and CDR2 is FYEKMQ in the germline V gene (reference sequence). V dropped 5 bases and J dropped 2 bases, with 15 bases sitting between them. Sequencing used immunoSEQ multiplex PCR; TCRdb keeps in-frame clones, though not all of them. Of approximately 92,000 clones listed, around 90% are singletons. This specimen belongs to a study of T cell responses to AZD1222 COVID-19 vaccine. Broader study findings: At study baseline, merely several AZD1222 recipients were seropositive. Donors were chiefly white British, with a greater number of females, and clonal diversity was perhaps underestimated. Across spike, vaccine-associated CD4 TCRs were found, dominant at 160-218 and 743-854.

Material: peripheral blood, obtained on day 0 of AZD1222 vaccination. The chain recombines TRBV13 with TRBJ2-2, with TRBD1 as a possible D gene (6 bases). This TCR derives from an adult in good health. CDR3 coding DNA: TGTGCCAGCAGCACTCGACAGGTTCAAAACACCGGGGAGCTGTTTTTT. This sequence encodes CASSTRQVQNTGELFF.